What follows are 20 T cell receptor beta chains derived from one specimen sequenced in a study of T cell changes during pregnancy in multiple sclerosis. TCRdb's table, derived via immunoSEQ multiplex PCR, lists solely in-frame clones and lacks some. In the table there are 50,000 to 70,000 clones, more than 85% of which are singletons. Here the sequenced sample was peripheral blood, taken in the first trimester of pregnancy. The origin of the receptors is a female donor with multiple sclerosis, enrolled in a pregnancy study.

The J gene is TRBJ1-3, the V gene TRBV7-2; D is perhaps TRBD1 (6 bases). CDR1 and CDR2 from the germline V gene are SGHTA and FQGNSA. The V and J ends lost 3 bases and 0 bases respectively, with 6 bases between them. This CDR3 is 14 amino acids long. The CDR3 coding sequence is TGTGCCAGCAGCTTGGACAGCTCTGGAAACACCATATATTTT. As protein: CASSLDSSGNTIYF.

The chain carries TRBV25-1 and TRBJ2-1; TRBD2 agrees at 11 bases. Germline-derived CDR1 and CDR2 are MGHDK and SYGVNS. The V and J ends lost 2 bases and 9 bases, in that order; junction bases with no gene match: 12. This CDR3 has 17 amino acids. The CDR3 is CASSEPSTSGVKTEQFF. The CDR3 DNA is TGTGCCAGCAGTGAACCATCGACTAGCGGGGTTAAGACTGAGCAGTTCTTC. The whole variable domain, filled in from reference TRBV25-1 and TRBJ2-1, reads EADIYQTPRYLVIGTGKKITLECSQTMGHDKMYWYQQDPGMELHLIHYSYGVNSTEKGDLSSESTVSRIRTEHFPLTLESARPSHTSQYLCASSEPSTSGVKTEQFFGPGTRLTVL.

The CDR3 spells CASSIGSLGGAGELFF. CDR3 sequence (DNA): TGTGCCAGTAGTATAGGGTCGTTAGGGGGGGCCGGGGAGCTGTTTTTT. This chain uses TRBV19 with TRBJ2-2, with D tentatively TRBD2 (7 bases). From germline, CDR1 is LNHDA and CDR2 SQIVND (reference sequence). The CDR3 sequence is 16 residues long. Trimming took off 1 base at V and 6 bases at J, with 15 bases between the two ends.

The chain joins TRBV11-3 to TRBJ2-7; the match to TRBD2 covers 11 bases. J was trimmed by 3 bases and V by 3 bases; bases with no gene match: 1. Germline V gene sequence: CDR1 SGHNT, CDR2 YENEEA. CDR3 size: 14 residues. The CDR3: CASSLGLAVYEQYF. CDR3 DNA: TGTGCCAGCAGCTTGGGACTAGCGGTCTACGAGCAGTACTTC.

The chain joins TRBV5-4 to TRBJ1-5, with TRBD1 matching over 8 bases. This CDR3 is 14 amino acids long. The junction had 10 bases not matched to a gene; V was cut back by 3 bases and J by 11 bases. From germline, CDR1 is SGHNT and CDR2 YYREEE (reference sequence). The CDR3 DNA follows: TGTGCCAGCAGCTCGCGGACAGGGAGTCTGGCCCAGCATTTT. This sequence encodes CASSSRTGSLAQHF.

The V gene is TRBV7-2, the J gene TRBJ1-5; 7 nucleotides match TRBD1. Germline V gene lookup returns CDR1 SGHTA and CDR2 FQGNSA. After removal of 1 base from V and 7 bases from J, the junction contained 7 bases not matched to a gene. The CDR3 extends over 15 amino acids. In nucleotides, the CDR3 is TGTGCCAGCAGCTTAGTAGGAGGGGGCGCGCAGCCCCAGCATTTT. It translates to CASSLVGGGAQPQHF.

The gene calls are TRBV2 and TRBJ1-2; 8 bases fit TRBD1. Trimming removed 1 base from V and 3 bases from J; junction bases left unmatched: 4. Germline loops: CDR1 SNHLY, CDR2 FYNNEI. The CDR3 has 15 amino acids. The CDR3 DNA sequence: TGTGCCAGCAGTGAAGGGGGGGGACAGGACTATGGCTACACCTTC. Encoded protein: CASSEGGGQDYGYTF.

V is TRBV7-2 and J is TRBJ2-5; possibly TRBD2 for D (5 bases). The CDR3 extends over 14 amino acids. Germline CDR1 reads SGHTA; CDR2 reads FQGNSA. V shed 1 base and J shed 5 bases, with 11 bases lying between them. Here the CDR3 DNA reads TGTGCCAGCAGCTTAGGCGGGCTCCTTGAGACCCAGTACTTC. As protein: CASSLGGLLETQYF.

The J gene is TRBJ2-7, the V gene TRBV30; possibly TRBD2 for D (7 bases). This CDR3 contains 13 residues. Trimming took 0 bases from V and 4 from J, leaving 10 bases between them. Germline loops: CDR1 GTSNPN, CDR2 SVGIG (reference sequence). As DNA, the CDR3 is TGTGCCTGGAGTGTCCGGGGGGCTTACGAGCAGTACTTC. Its protein product is CAWSVRGAYEQYF. Filled out from reference TRBV30 and TRBJ2-7, the complete variable domain reads SQTIHQWPATLVQPVGSPLSLECTVEGTSNPNLYWYRQAAGRGLQLLFYSVGIGQISSEVPQNLSASRPQDRQFILSSKKLLLSDSGFYLCAWSVRGAYEQYFGPGTRLTVT.

V gene TRBV5-4 combines with J gene TRBJ2-1; the D gene is possibly TRBD2 (6 bases). Trimming left V 1 base short and J 7 bases short, with 15 bases between. There are 15 residues in the CDR3. The germline CDR1 and CDR2 sequences are SGHNT and YYREEE (reference sequence). As DNA, the CDR3 is TGTGCCAGCAGCTTGAATATAGCGGCTCAGAATGAGCAGTTCTTC. Residues: CASSLNIAAQNEQFF. The complete variable domain, with remaining parts taken from reference TRBV5-4 and TRBJ2-1, reads ETGVTQSPTHLIKTRGQQVTLRCSSQSGHNTVSWYQQALGQGPQFIFQYYREEENGRGNFPPRFSGLQFPNYSSELNVNALELDDSALYLCASSLNIAAQNEQFFGPGTRLTVL.

This clone was counted only a few times. The V gene is TRBV5-5, the J gene TRBJ1-3; 7 bases are a match to TRBD1. Germline loops: CDR1 SGHKS, CDR2 YYEKEE (reference sequence). This CDR3 has 16 amino acids. J lost 4 bases, V lost 1 base, and 8 bases had no gene match. CDR3 DNA sequence: TGTGCCAGCAGCTTGCCGGGACAGTCCGCGGGAAACACCATATATTTT. Protein sequence: CASSLPGQSAGNTIYF.

V and J are TRBV4-1 and TRBJ2-1; 9 bases line up with TRBD1. The CDR3 has 14 residues. Germline V gives CDR1 MGHRA, CDR2 YSYEKL. J lost 6 bases, V lost 2 bases, and 2 bases had no gene match. The CDR3, as DNA: TGCGCCAGCAGCCAAACGACAGGGGGCAATGAGCAGTTCTTC. Amino acid sequence: CASSQTTGGNEQFF.

V usage is TRBV7-9 and J usage is TRBJ1-1; no clear D gene. Per the germline V gene, CDR1 is SEHNR and CDR2 is FQNEAQ (reference sequence). This CDR3 contains 15 residues. V gave up 5 bases and J gave up 1 base, with 14 bases separating them. The CDR3 sequence: CASSLGTGTNTEAFF. The CDR3 nucleotides read TGTGCCAGCAGCCTGGGTACGGGTACGAACACTGAAGCTTTCTTT.

The rearrangement joins TRBV25-1 to TRBJ1-1; 10 nucleotides agree with TRBD1. The V gene end was trimmed by 10 bases and the J gene end by 4 bases; junction bases not matched to a gene: 12. Germline V lookup: CDR1 MGHDK, CDR2 SYGVNS. The CDR3 sequence is 15 residues long. The CDR3 loop reads CATSDRGAGATEAFF. In nucleotides, the CDR3 is TGTGCCACCTCGGACAGGGGGGCTGGCGCCACTGAAGCTTTCTTT.

CDR3 sequence: CASSPAGTGLKQYF. The CDR3 DNA reads TGTGCCAGCAGCCCGGCTGGGACAGGTCTAAAGCAGTACTTC. The rearrangement joins TRBV11-2 to TRBJ2-7, with 8 bases matching TRBD1. The CDR3 is 14 amino acids. V shed 5 bases and J 8 bases; nucleotides not matched to a gene: 11. Per the germline V gene, CDR1 is SGHAT and CDR2 is FQNNGV.

V usage is TRBV30 and J usage is TRBJ2-7; TRBD2 is a possible D gene (6 bases). V lost 5 bases, J lost 9 bases, and 17 bases lay in between. Germline values: CDR1 GTSNPN, CDR2 SVGIG (reference sequence). This CDR3 spans 12 amino acids. The chain's CDR3 is CAWGRGGTGQYF. The CDR3 DNA sequence: TGTGCCTGGGGGAGAGGAGGGACGGGGCAGTACTTC.

In DNA, the CDR3 is TGTGCCAGCAGCGAGGGGACTGCGGGAAACACCATATATTTT. Residues: CASSEGTAGNTIYF. The chain links TRBV5-4 to TRBJ1-3; D may be TRBD1 (5 bases). The CDR3 consists of 14 residues. V was cut by 4 bases and J by 4 bases, with 12 bases left in between. Germline V gives CDR1 SGHNT, CDR2 YYREEE (reference sequence). Supplemented by reference TRBV5-4 and TRBJ1-3, the full variable domain reads ETGVTQSPTHLIKTRGQQVTLRCSSQSGHNTVSWYQQALGQGPQFIFQYYREEENGRGNFPPRFSGLQFPNYSSELNVNALELDDSALYLCASSEGTAGNTIYFGEGSWLTVV.

The V gene is TRBV6-6, the J gene TRBJ2-2; TRBD2 matches 11 bases. Germline CDR1 is MNHNY and CDR2 is SVGAGI (reference sequence). The CDR3 runs to 15 residues. The ends lost 7 bases at V and 5 bases at J; junction bases unmatched: 6. The CDR3 coding sequence is TGTGCCAGCACTCTCCTAGCGGGGGGAACCGGGGAGCTGTTTTTT. Translated, it gives CASTLLAGGTGELFF.

This clone is a singleton in its sample. CDR3 sequence reads: CASRASGVPNTEAFF. CDR3 DNA: TGTGCCAGCCGCGCCTCAGGGGTCCCGAACACTGAAGCTTTCTTT. This chain links TRBV7-9 with TRBJ1-1; D is possibly TRBD1 (6 bases). The CDR3 has 15 residues. V was shortened by 8 bases and J by 1 base, with 17 bases between the two germline ends. Germline V gene data show CDR1 as SEHNR and CDR2 as FQNEAQ (reference sequence). The full variable domain, completed using reference TRBV7-9 and TRBJ1-1, is DTGVSQNPRHKITKRGQNVTFRCDPISEHNRLYWYRQTLGQGPEFLTYFQNEAQLEKSRLLSDRFSAERPKGSFSTLEIQRTEQGDSAMYLCASRASGVPNTEAFFGQGTRLTVV.

The genes are TRBV9 and TRBJ2-6, with TRBD1 matching over 7 bases. The CDR3 has 16 residues. CDR1 SGDLS and CDR2 YYNGEE come from the germline V gene. V shed 2 bases, J shed 0 bases, and the junction held 2 bases outside the gene matches. DNA for the CDR3: TGTGCCAGCAGCGTGAACAGGGGCTCTGGGGCCAACGTCCTGACTTTC. Translated: CASSVNRGSGANVLTF.